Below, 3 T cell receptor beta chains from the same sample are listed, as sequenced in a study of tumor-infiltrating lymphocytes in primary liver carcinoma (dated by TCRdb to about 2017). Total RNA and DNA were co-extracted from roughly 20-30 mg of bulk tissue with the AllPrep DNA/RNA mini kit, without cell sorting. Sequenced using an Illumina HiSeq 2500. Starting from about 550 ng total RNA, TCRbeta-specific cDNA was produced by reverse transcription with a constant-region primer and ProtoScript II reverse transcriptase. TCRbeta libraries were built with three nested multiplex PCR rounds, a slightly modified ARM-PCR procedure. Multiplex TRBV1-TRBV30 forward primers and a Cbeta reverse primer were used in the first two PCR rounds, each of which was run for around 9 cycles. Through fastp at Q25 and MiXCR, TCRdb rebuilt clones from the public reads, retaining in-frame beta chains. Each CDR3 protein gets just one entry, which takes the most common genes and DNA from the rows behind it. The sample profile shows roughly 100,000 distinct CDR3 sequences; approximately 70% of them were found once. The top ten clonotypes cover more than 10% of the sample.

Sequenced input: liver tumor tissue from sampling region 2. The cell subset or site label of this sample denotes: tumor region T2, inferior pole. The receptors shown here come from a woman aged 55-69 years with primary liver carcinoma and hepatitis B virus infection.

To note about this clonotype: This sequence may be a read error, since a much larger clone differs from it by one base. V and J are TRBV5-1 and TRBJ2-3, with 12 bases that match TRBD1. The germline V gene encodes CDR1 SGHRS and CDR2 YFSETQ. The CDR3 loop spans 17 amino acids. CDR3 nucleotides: TGCGCCAGCAGCCCGGGACAGGGGGCAGTCGAAGGAGATGCGCAGTATTTT. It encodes CASSPGQGAVEGDAQYF.

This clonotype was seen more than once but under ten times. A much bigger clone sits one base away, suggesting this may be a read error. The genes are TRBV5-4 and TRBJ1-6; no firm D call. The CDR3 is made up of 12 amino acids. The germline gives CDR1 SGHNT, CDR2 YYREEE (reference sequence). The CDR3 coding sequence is TGTGTCAGCAGCTTTTTGGATTCACCCCTCCACTTT. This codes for CVSSFLDSPLHF.

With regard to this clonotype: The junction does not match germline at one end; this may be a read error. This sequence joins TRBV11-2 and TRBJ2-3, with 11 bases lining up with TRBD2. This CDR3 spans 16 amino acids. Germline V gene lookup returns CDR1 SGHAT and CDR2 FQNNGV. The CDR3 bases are TGTGCCGGCAGCTATAGCGGGAGGGTCCACATAGATACGCAGTATTTT. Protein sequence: CAGSYSGRVHIDTQYF.